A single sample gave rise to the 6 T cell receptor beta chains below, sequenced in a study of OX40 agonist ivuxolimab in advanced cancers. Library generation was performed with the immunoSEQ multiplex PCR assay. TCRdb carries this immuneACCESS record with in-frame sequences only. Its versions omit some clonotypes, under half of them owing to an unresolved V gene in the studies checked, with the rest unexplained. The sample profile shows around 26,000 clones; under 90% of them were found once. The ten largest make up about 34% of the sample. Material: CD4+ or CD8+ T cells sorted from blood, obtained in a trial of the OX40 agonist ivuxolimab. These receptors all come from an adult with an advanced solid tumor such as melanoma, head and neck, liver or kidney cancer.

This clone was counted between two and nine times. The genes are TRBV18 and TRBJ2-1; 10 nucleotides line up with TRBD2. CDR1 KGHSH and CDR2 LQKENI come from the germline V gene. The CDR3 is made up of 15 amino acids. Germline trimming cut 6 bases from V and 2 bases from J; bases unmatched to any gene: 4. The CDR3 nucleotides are TGTGCCAGCTCGCTAGCGGGAGACCCCTACAATGAGCAGTTCTTC. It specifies CASSLAGDPYNEQFF.

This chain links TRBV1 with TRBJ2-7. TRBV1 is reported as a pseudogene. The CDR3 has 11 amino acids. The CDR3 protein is CTGRGLYEQYF. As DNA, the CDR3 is TGCACGGGGAGGGGGCTTTACGAGCAGTACTTC.

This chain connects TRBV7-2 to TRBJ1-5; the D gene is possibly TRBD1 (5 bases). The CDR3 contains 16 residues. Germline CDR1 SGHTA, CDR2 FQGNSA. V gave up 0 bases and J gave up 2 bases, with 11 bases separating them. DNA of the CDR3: TGTGCCAGCAGCTTAGCCCGGGGCAATGGCAATCAGCCCCAGCATTTT. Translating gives CASSLARGNGNQPQHF.

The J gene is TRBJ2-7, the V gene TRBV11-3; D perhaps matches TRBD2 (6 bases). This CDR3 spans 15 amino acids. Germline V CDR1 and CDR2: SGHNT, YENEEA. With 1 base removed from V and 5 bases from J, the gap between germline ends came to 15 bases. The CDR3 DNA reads TGTGCCAGCAGCTTAGGCGGCGGGGAAGTCGACGAGCAGTACTTC. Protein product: CASSLGGGEVDEQYF.

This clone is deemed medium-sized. The CDR3 spells CASSQGWSTDTQYF. The CDR3 DNA sequence: TGCGCCAGCAGCCAAGGTTGGAGCACAGATACGCAGTATTTT. This chain joins TRBV4-1 and TRBJ2-3; D not resolved. Germline V lookup: CDR1 MGHRA, CDR2 YSYEKL. Trimming shortened V by 1 base and J by 0 bases, and 5 bases separated the two germline ends. The CDR3 spans 14 residues.

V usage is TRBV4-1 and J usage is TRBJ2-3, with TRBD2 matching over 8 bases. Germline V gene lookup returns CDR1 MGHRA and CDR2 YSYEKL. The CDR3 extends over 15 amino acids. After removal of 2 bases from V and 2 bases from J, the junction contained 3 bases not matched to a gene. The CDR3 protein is CASSQIAGPTDTQYF. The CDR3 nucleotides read TGCGCCAGCAGCCAAATAGCGGGACCCACAGATACGCAGTATTTT.